This T cell receptor beta chain came from a study of identifying expanded T cells in peripheral blood. The repertoire was sequenced with immunoSEQ multiplex PCR; TCRdb's copy has only in-frame clones and lacks some. The sample holds 81,000 or so clones, 84% seen once. The V and J ends lost 2 bases and 3 bases respectively, with 7 bases between them. Germline values: CDR1 MDHEN, CDR2 SYDVKM. The CDR3 covers 13 residues. The chain couples TRBV28 to TRBJ1-2; D not certain. What was sequenced was blood. The source is a person aged 18-70 years in good health. The CDR3: CASSLRRYYGYTF. In nucleotides, the CDR3 is TGTGCCAGCAGTTTAAGACGCTACTATGGCTACACCTTC.